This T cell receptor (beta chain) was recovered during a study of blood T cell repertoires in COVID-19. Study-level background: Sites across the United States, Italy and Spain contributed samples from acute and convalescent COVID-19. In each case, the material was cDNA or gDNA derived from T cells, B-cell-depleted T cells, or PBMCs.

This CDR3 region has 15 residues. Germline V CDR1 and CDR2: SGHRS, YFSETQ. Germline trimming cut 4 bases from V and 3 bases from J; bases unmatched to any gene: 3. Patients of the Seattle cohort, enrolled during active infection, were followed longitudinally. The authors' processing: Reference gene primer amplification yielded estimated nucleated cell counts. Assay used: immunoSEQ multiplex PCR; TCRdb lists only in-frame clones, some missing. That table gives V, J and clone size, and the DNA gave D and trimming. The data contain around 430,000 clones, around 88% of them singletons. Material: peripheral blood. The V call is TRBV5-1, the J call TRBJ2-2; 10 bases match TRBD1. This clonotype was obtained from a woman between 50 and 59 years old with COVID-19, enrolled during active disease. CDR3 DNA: TGCGCCAGCAGCGTAGACAGGGGGCACACCGGGGAGCTGTTTTTT. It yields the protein CASSVDRGHTGELFF.